A selection of T cell receptor beta chains follows, all from one sample in a study of cytomegalovirus exposure and HLA in healthy donors. Repertoires were generated with immunoSEQ multiplex PCR, while TCRdb's copy carries only in-frame clones and drops some. The sample table sets out some 160,000 clones. Sequencing input: PBMCs. The origin of the receptors is a man aged 25 to 45 in good health and CMV-seronegative. CDR3s include the opening cysteine and the closing phenylalanine or tryptophan. D genes are given only for firm matches.

d_gene	v_gene	j_gene	CDR3nt	CDR3aa
-	TRBV7-2	TRBJ2-1	TGTGCCAGCAGCTTAGACTATGACAATGAGCAGTTCTTC	CASSLDYDNEQFF
-	TRBV7-2	TRBJ2-7	TGTGCCAGCAGCTTAGGTAGCCTCCCGACCTACGAGCAGTACTTC	CASSLGSLPTYEQYF
TRBD1	TRBV30	TRBJ1-1	TGTGCCTGTTTTCCCGGGACAGGTTTCGGAGGCGTCACTGAAGCTTTCTTT	CACFPGTGFGGVTEAFF
-	TRBV28	TRBJ1-5	TGTGCCAGCAGTTTAGTTCGGGGTCCTCAGCCCCAGCATTTT	CASSLVRGPQPQHF
-	TRBV7-2	TRBJ2-3	TGTGCCAGCAGCCCCGGTCTAACTAGCACAGATACGCAGTATTTT	CASSPGLTSTDTQYF
TRBD2	TRBV5-4	TRBJ2-3	TGTGCCAGCAGCATAGCGGGAGACACAGATACGCAGTATTTT	CASSIAGDTDTQYF
TRBD2	TRBV2	TRBJ2-2	TGTGCCATGGTAGCGGGAGGGCCGGTCGGGGAGCTGTTTTTT	CAMVAGGPVGELFF
TRBD1	TRBV5-1	TRBJ1-6	TGCGCCAGCAGATTTATTACAGGGGAGGATTCACCCCTCCACTTT	CASRFITGEDSPLHF
-	TRBV15	TRBJ2-7	TGTGCCACCAGCAAATCGGGGTACGAGCAGTACTTC	CATSKSGYEQYF
TRBD1	TRBV4-1	TRBJ1-1	TGCGCCAGCAGCCAAGCGACAGGGTTGTCCAACACTGAAGCTTTCTTT	CASSQATGLSNTEAFF
TRBD2	TRBV5-1	TRBJ2-1	TGCGCCAGCAGCTTACCAGCGGGGCTCTACAATGAGCAGTTCTTC	CASSLPAGLYNEQFF
-	TRBV6-4	TRBJ1-1	TGTGCCAGCAGTGACTCGATGAAGCGGGGGCGCGCTTTCTTT	CASSDSMKRGRAFF
-	TRBV2	TRBJ2-3	TGTGCCAGCGAAGCGGACCTGACAGATACGCAGTATTTT	CASEADLTDTQYF
TRBD1	TRBV6-1	TRBJ1-2	TGTGCCAGCAGAATTACAGGGGAGCTCTATGGCTACACCTTC	CASRITGELYGYTF
-	TRBV15	TRBJ1-1	TGTGCCACCAGCACCCCGGTAGCGAACACTGAAGCTTTCTTT	CATSTPVANTEAFF
TRBD1	TRBV12-5	TRBJ1-5	TGTGCTAGTGGTTTCGGACAGGGGGATAGGAAGCCCCAGCATTTT	CASGFGQGDRKPQHF
TRBD2	TRBV5-6	TRBJ2-3	TGTGCCAGCAGCTTGAGAACTAGCGGGAGGAGCACAGATACGCAGTATTTT	CASSLRTSGRSTDTQYF
-	TRBV10-3	TRBJ2-3	TGTGCCATCGGCGGCAGCACAGATACGCAGTATTTT	CAIGGSTDTQYF
TRBD1	TRBV7-9	TRBJ2-7	TGTGCCAGCAGCTGGGGACAGGAGTCCTACGAGCAGTACTTC	CASSWGQESYEQYF
-	TRBV6-5	TRBJ2-4	TGTGCCACCTGGGAGGCGGGAACCAAAAACATTCAGTACTTC	CATWEAGTKNIQYF
TRBD1	TRBV6-5	TRBJ2-2	TGTGCCAGCAGTCCGGACAGGACGAACACCGGGGAGCTGTTTTTT	CASSPDRTNTGELFF
TRBD1	TRBV4-3	TRBJ2-3	TGCGCCAGCAGCCAACGAGACAGGGGTTACACAGATACGCAGTATTTT	CASSQRDRGYTDTQYF
-	TRBV5-4	TRBJ2-3	TGTGCCAGCAGCTTGGACAGGAGCACAGATACGCAGTATTTT	CASSLDRSTDTQYF
TRBD1	TRBV27	TRBJ2-2	TGTGCCAGCAGTACGAGGATTGGAGCGACAGGGTACACCGGGGAGCTGTTTTTT	CASSTRIGATGYTGELFF
-	TRBV18	TRBJ2-1	TGCGCCAGCTCACCAAGGGAGCAAATCTCCTACAATGAGCAGTTCTTC	CASSPREQISYNEQFF
TRBD1	TRBV28	TRBJ1-1	TGTGCCAGCGGCAGACAGGGGGCGTGGGCCACTGAAGCTTTCTTT	CASGRQGAWATEAFF
TRBD2	TRBV9	TRBJ2-7	TGTGCCAGCAGCGGGCGGGAGGGCCCGTACGAGCAGTACTTC	CASSGREGPYEQYF
-	TRBV6-1	TRBJ2-1	TGTGCCAGCAGGCCCGTTAACGATTACGGTGAGCAGTTCTTC	CASRPVNDYGEQFF
-	TRBV29-1	TRBJ2-5	TGCAGCCCCGAGAAGGACAGATTAGAGACCCAGTACTTC	CSPEKDRLETQYF
TRBD2	TRBV7-3	TRBJ2-2	TGTGCCAGCAGCCCCGGGCGGGGAGGGAGCACCGGGGAGCTGTTTTTT	CASSPGRGGSTGELFF
-	TRBV7-9	TRBJ2-3	TGTGCCAGCAGCGTGCGTTCCCGAAGAAATACGCAGTATTTT	CASSVRSRRNTQYF
TRBD1	TRBV4-1	TRBJ2-7	TGCGCCAGCAGCCAAACCGACCTTGGGACAGGGGGGTACGAGCAGTACTTC	CASSQTDLGTGGYEQYF
TRBD1	TRBV5-4	TRBJ2-7	TGTGCCAGCAGCGGAAGGGACAGGGAGTACTTC	CASSGRDREYF
TRBD1	TRBV5-1	TRBJ2-5	TGCGCCAGCAGCTTGATGGGGACAGACCAAGAGACCCAGTACTTC	CASSLMGTDQETQYF
-	TRBV5-6	TRBJ1-3	TGTGCCAGCAGCGCGGCAGGGATTTCTGGAGACACCATATATTTT	CASSAAGISGDTIYF
-	TRBV28	TRBJ1-2	TGTGCCAGCACCGTGGGGGGTGTCAACTATGGCTACACCTTC	CASTVGGVNYGYTF
TRBD1	TRBV6-1	TRBJ1-1	TGTGCCAGCAGGCGGACAGGGATGGGCGCTTTCTTT	CASRRTGMGAFF
TRBD2	TRBV11-2	TRBJ2-1	TGTGCCAGCAGCGGACTAGCGGGCTCCTACAATGAGCAGTTCTTC	CASSGLAGSYNEQFF
-	TRBV7-2	TRBJ2-6	TGTGCCAGCAGCTGGCAGGGCTCTGGGGCCAACGTCCTGACTTTC	CASSWQGSGANVLTF
TRBD1	TRBV15	TRBJ1-2	TGTGCCACCAGCAGAGCGGGACAGGGGGGTGGCTACACCTTC	CATSRAGQGGGYTF